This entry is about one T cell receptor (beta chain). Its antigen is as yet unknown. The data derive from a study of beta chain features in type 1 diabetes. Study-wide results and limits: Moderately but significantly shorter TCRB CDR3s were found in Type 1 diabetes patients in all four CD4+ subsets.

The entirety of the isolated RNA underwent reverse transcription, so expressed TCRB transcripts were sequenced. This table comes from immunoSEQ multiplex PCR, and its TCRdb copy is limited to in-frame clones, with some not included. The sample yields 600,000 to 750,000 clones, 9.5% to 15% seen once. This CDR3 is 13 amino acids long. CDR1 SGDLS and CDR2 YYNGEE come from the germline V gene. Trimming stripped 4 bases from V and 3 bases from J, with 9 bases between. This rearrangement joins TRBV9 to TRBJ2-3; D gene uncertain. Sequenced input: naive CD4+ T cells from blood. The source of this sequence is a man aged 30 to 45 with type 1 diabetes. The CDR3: CASSPPWTDTQYF. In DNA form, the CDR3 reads TGTGCCAGCAGCCCCCCGTGGACAGATACGCAGTATTTT. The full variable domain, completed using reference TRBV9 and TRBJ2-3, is DSGVTQTPKHLITATGQRVTLRCSPRSGDLSVYWYQQSLDQGLQFLIQYYNGEERAKGNILERFSAQQFPDLHSELNLSSLELGDSALYFCASSPPWTDTQYFGPGTRLTVL.